This entry is about one TCR beta chain. The antigen remains undetermined. This could be a read error, since a much larger clone is one nucleotide away. TCRdb itself ran the PCR reads through MiXCR, one entry per CDR3 protein. The sample lists about half a million distinct CDR3 sequences; over 20% were seen once. Germline CDR1 reads KGHDR; CDR2 reads SFDVKD. The CDR3 spans 11 residues. Based on a CD8+CD4-CCR7+CD45RA+ profile, naive CD8 T cells were sorted. The sample originates from a study of molecular identifiers for immune sequencing clone quantification. Overall study: In replicates, RNA taken from roughly 18,000 or 92,000 naive CD8 cells was divided five ways, and four portions underwent sequencing.

Overall study findings and caveats: Approximately 1 million naive cells reportedly did not prevent detection of spiked Jurkat TCR RNA from one cell. Underestimation of highly expanded clone sizes could arise where identical TCR molecules share a barcode.

This sequence was found in a human donor in good health. Some libraries in this study had Jurkat cell RNA spiked in. The gene calls are TRBV24-1 and TRBJ2-2, with D tentatively TRBD2 (5 bases). The specimen was naive CD8+ T cells from blood, with Jurkat cell RNA spiked in. Subset: FACS-sorted CD8+CD4-CCR7+CD45RA+ naive T cells. The CDR3 loop is CATGDPGEPFF. The CDR3 DNA is TGTGCCACCGGGGATCCCGGGGAGCCGTTTTTT.